This T cell receptor (beta chain) originates from a study of blood T cell repertoires in COVID-19. In the study overall: Sites across the United States, Italy and Spain contributed samples from acute and convalescent COVID-19.

In germline, CDR1 is SGHRS, CDR2 YFSETQ. Trimming took 2 bases from V and 0 from J, leaving 12 bases between them. This CDR3 spans 15 amino acids. TCRdb keeps only in-frame clones here, not all; method: immunoSEQ multiplex PCR. The sample yields about 74,000 clones, around 74% seen once. Sequenced: peripheral blood. The rearrangement links TRBV5-1 to TRBJ2-7, with D tentatively TRBD1 (6 bases). The TCR sequence derives from a man between 65 and 85 years old with acute or convalescent COVID-19. The CDR3 loop is CASSFTGTSSYEQYF. The CDR3 DNA reads as TGCGCCAGCAGCTTTACAGGGACGTCCTCCTACGAGCAGTACTTC.